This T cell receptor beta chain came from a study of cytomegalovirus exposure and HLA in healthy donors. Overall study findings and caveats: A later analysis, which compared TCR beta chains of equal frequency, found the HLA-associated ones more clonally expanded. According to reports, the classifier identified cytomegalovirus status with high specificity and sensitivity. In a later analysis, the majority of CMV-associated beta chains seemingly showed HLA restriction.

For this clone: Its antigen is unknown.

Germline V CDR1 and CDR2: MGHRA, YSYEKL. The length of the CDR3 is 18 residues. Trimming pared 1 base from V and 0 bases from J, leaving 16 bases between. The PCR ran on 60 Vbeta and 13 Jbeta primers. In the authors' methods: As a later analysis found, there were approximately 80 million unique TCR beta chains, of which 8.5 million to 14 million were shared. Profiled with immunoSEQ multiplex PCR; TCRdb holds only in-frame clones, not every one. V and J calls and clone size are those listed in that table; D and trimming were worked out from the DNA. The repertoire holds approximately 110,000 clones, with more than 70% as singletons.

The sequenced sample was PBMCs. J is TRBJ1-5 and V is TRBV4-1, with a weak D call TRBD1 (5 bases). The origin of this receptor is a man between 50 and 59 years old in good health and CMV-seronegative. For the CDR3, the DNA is TGCGCCAGCAGCCAAGTCCGGCTAGGGGCCTATAGCAATCAGCCCCAGCATTTT. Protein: CASSQVRLGAYSNQPQHF.